Here is one T cell receptor beta chain with its context. The method was immunoSEQ multiplex PCR; TCRdb's version includes in-frame clones alone and lacks a portion of them. Here the sample spans roughly 680,000 clones, 70% to 90% being singletons. This sample is part of a study of Ad26.COV2.S vaccination and SARS-CoV-2 variants. Treatment in this sample: some 19 received Ad26.COV2.S at low or high dose, single or two shots; several received placebo; per-sample allocation not given. The samples were gathered on day 63 after the first injection of vaccine or placebo. Recruitment in Boston yielded a donor of adult age, 18-55 years. An Ad26 vector expressing Wuhan-strain SARS-CoV-2 spike served as the vaccine. Between the trimmed V and J ends, which lost 4 bases and 4 bases, there was a span of 7 bases. The germline CDR1 and CDR2 sequences are DFQATT and SNEGSKA (reference sequence). This CDR3 comprises 11 residues.

V and J are TRBV20-1 and TRBJ1-2; D remains unclear. The clonotype comes from a person between 18 and 59 years old who received the Ad26.COV2.S COVID-19 vaccine or a placebo. The source was peripheral blood, collected in a trial of Ad26.COV2.S vaccine versus placebo. This CDR3 is CSAIDFYGYTF. CDR3 DNA sequence: TGCAGTGCTATCGACTTCTATGGCTACACCTTC.